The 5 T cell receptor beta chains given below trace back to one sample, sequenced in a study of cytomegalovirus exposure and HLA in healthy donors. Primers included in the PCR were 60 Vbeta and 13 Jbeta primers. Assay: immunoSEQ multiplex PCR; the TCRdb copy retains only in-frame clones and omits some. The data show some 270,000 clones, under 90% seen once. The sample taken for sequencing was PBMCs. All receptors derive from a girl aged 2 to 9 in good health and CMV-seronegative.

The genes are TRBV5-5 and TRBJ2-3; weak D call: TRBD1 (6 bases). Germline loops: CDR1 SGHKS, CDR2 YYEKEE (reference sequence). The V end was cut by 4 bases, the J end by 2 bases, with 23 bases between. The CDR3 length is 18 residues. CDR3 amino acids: CASSVWTAIHRPTDTQYF. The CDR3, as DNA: TGTGCCAGCAGCGTCTGGACAGCGATCCACCGTCCCACAGATACGCAGTATTTT. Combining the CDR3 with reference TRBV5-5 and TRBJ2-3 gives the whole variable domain DAGVTQSPTHLIKTRGQQVTLRCSPISGHKSVSWYQQVLGQGPQFIFQYYEKEERGRGNFPDRFSARQFPNYSSELNVNALLLGDSALYLCASSVWTAIHRPTDTQYFGPGTRLTVL.

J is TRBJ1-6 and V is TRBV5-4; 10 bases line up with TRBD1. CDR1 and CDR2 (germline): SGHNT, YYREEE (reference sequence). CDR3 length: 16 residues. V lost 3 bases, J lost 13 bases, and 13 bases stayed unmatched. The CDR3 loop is CASSSAAGTGDIPLHF. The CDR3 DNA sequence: TGTGCCAGCAGCTCCGCTGCCGGGACAGGGGACATCCCCCTCCACTTT.

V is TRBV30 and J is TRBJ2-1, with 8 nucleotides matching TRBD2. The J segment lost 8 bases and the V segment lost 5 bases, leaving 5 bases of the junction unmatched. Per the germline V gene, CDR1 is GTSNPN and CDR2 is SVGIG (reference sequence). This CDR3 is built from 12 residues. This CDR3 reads CAWGAGVHEQFF. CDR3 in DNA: TGTGCCTGGGGAGCGGGAGTCCATGAGCAGTTCTTC.

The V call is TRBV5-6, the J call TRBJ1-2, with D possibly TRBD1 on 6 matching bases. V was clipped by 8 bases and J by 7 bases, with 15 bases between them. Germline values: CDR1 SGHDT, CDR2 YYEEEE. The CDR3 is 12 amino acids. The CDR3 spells CASLVQGGGYTF. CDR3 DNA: TGTGCCAGTCTAGTACAGGGCGGTGGCTACACCTTC. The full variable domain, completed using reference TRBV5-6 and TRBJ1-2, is DAGVTQSPTHLIKTRGQQVTLRCSPKSGHDTVSWYQQALGQGPQFIFQYYEEEERQRGNFPDRFSGHQFPNYSSELNVNALLLGDSALYLCASLVQGGGYTFGSGTRLTVV.

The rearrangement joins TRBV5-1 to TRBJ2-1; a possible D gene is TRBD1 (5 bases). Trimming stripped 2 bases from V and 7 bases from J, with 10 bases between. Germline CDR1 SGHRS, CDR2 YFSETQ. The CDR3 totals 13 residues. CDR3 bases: TGCGCCAGCAGCTTAGGACAAATGAATGAGCAGTTCTTC. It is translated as CASSLGQMNEQFF.